A selection of T cell receptor beta chains follows, all from one sample in a study of cytomegalovirus exposure and HLA in healthy donors. The data were produced by immunoSEQ multiplex PCR, yet TCRdb's version contains in-frame clones alone and is incomplete. The sample consists of about 120,000 clones, about 79% of them appearing once. Sequenced: PBMCs. These receptors all stem from a human donor in good health. Each CDR3 is given with its conserved first and last residue. The D gene is left open where the match is weak. A clone size is listed for some rows: how often the clone was seen (once, few, many), or a class if it is expanded.

clone size: NA
D gene: NA
V gene: TRBV30
J gene: TRBJ2-1
CDR3 protein: CAWSPERFNEQFF
CDR3 DNA: TGTGCCTGGAGTCCAGAGCGGTTCAATGAGCAGTTCTTC

clone size: NA
D gene: NA
V gene: TRBV9
J gene: TRBJ1-6
CDR3 protein: CASSVAGHNSPLHF
CDR3 DNA: TGTGCCAGCAGCGTAGCAGGGCATAATTCACCCCTCCACTTT

clone size: once
D gene: NA
V gene: TRBV5-6
J gene: TRBJ1-5
CDR3 protein: CASNLGGAVRQPQHF
CDR3 DNA: TGTGCCAGCAACCTTGGGGGGGCCGTTCGCCAGCCCCAGCATTTT

clone size: NA
D gene: TRBD1
V gene: TRBV30
J gene: TRBJ1-5
CDR3 protein: CAWAGPQGSQPQHF
CDR3 DNA: TGTGCCTGGGCGGGTCCACAGGGGTCCCAGCCCCAGCATTTT

clone size: NA
D gene: TRBD1
V gene: TRBV4-1
J gene: TRBJ2-7
CDR3 protein: CASSQAAGQGMYEQYF
CDR3 DNA: TGCGCCAGCAGCCAAGCCGCGGGACAGGGAATGTACGAGCAGTACTTC

clone size: NA
D gene: TRBD1
V gene: TRBV7-9
J gene: TRBJ1-3
CDR3 protein: CASSSPGQGAPVGNTIYF
CDR3 DNA: TGTGCCAGCAGCTCTCCGGGACAGGGGGCGCCGGTTGGAAACACCATATATTTT

clone size: few
D gene: NA
V gene: TRBV27
J gene: TRBJ1-2
CDR3 protein: CASSLAGFTGYTF
CDR3 DNA: TGTGCCAGCAGTTTGGCAGGGTTTACGGGCTACACCTTC

clone size: NA
D gene: NA
V gene: TRBV6-1
J gene: TRBJ1-5
CDR3 protein: CASSEESRAGNQPQHF
CDR3 DNA: TGTGCCAGCAGTGAAGAAAGTAGGGCAGGGAATCAGCCCCAGCATTTT

clone size: NA
D gene: TRBD2
V gene: TRBV7-2
J gene: TRBJ2-5
CDR3 protein: CASGVAGGRETQYF
CDR3 DNA: TGTGCCAGCGGTGTAGCGGGAGGTCGAGAGACCCAGTACTTC

clone size: NA
D gene: NA
V gene: TRBV7-9
J gene: TRBJ2-5
CDR3 protein: CASNLLGAEETQYF
CDR3 DNA: TGTGCCAGCAACCTATTAGGAGCGGAAGAGACCCAGTACTTC

clone size: few
D gene: TRBD1
V gene: TRBV6-5
J gene: TRBJ1-5
CDR3 protein: CASSYSGQGRQPQHF
CDR3 DNA: TGTGCCAGCAGTTACTCCGGACAGGGGAGGCAGCCCCAGCATTTT

clone size: NA
D gene: NA
V gene: TRBV5-8
J gene: TRBJ1-4
CDR3 protein: CASSLYAGTGKNEKLFF
CDR3 DNA: TGTGCCAGCAGCTTGTATGCGGGGACCGGGAAGAATGAAAAACTGTTTTTT

clone size: few
D gene: NA
V gene: TRBV7-2
J gene: TRBJ2-5
CDR3 protein: CASSLARLGETQYF
CDR3 DNA: TGTGCCAGCAGCTTAGCCCGACTAGGTGAGACCCAGTACTTC

clone size: few
D gene: NA
V gene: TRBV7-9
J gene: TRBJ2-2
CDR3 protein: CASSRTRTWELFF
CDR3 DNA: TGTGCCAGCAGCCGTACACGGACATGGGAGCTGTTTTTT

clone size: NA
D gene: NA
V gene: TRBV5-1
J gene: TRBJ2-6
CDR3 protein: CASSLAGQSSGANVLTF
CDR3 DNA: TGCGCCAGCAGCTTGGCTGGGCAGAGCTCTGGGGCCAACGTCCTGACTTTC

clone size: NA
D gene: NA
V gene: TRBV9
J gene: TRBJ2-2
CDR3 protein: CASSVETPNTGELFF
CDR3 DNA: TGTGCCAGCAGCGTCGAGACTCCTAACACCGGGGAGCTGTTTTTT

clone size: few
D gene: TRBD2
V gene: TRBV6-1
J gene: TRBJ2-5
CDR3 protein: CASSESSGGAETQYF
CDR3 DNA: TGTGCCAGCAGTGAGAGCAGCGGGGGTGCGGAGACCCAGTACTTC